One and the same sample provided the 12 T cell receptor beta chains below, sequenced in a study of shared clonotypes between healthy human individuals. Here immunoSEQ multiplex PCR was the method, and the copy in TCRdb shows in-frame clones only, minus some. This sample has around 1.9 million clones; about 93% occur once, and the top ten carry more than 1.5%. In the naive CD8 group, cells lacked CD45RO and were positively selected for CCR7, so terminally differentiated effector memory CD45RA+ cells were left out. The material sequenced was naive CD8+ T cells from PBMCs. All receptors come from a man in his late teens or twenties in good health. Some clones in this sample may be carry-over from other donors' samples.

The rearrangement links TRBV5-5 to TRBJ1-4, with D unresolved. This CDR3 spans 12 amino acids. Germline-derived CDR1 and CDR2 are SGHKS and YYEKEE (reference sequence). Trimming left V 0 bases short and J 7 bases short, with 4 bases between. In DNA, the CDR3 is TGTGCCAGCAGCTTGGAGGCTGAAAAACTGTTTTTT. Encoded protein: CASSLEAEKLFF.

V usage is TRBV6-1 and J usage is TRBJ2-7; either TRBD1 or TRBD2 may supply D (5 bases each). Per the germline V gene, CDR1 is MNHNS and CDR2 is SASEGT. Trimming cost V 4 bases and J 0 bases, with 10 bases left between them. CDR3 length: 14 residues. The CDR3 DNA reads as TGTGCCAGCAGTGGGGGACGGTTCTCCTACGAGCAGTACTTC. Translation gives CASSGGRFSYEQYF.

The chain carries TRBV27 and TRBJ1-2; the match to TRBD1 covers 7 bases. Unmatched junction bases numbered 7, after V lost 8 bases and J lost 4 bases. The CDR3 contains 13 residues. Germline V gives CDR1 MNHEY, CDR2 SMNVEV (reference sequence). As DNA, the CDR3 is TGTGCCAGCGGCCTAGGGACAGCCTATGGCTACACCTTC. As protein: CASGLGTAYGYTF.

The chain has TRBV7-8 and TRBJ2-7, with D perhaps TRBD1 or TRBD2 (6 bases each). Trimming removed 3 bases at V and 1 base at J, with 13 bases between. The CDR3 contains 15 residues. The germline CDR1 and CDR2 sequences are SGHVS and FQNEAQ. This chain's CDR3 is CASSFAGQYSYEQYF. The DNA of the CDR3 is TGTGCCAGCAGCTTCGCGGGACAATATTCCTACGAGCAGTACTTC.

The J gene is TRBJ2-1, the V gene TRBV11-2; D remains ambiguous. Trimming removed 5 bases from V and 6 bases from J, with 17 bases in between. The CDR3 is made up of 15 amino acids. The germline V gene has CDR1 SGHAT and CDR2 FQNNGV. The DNA for the CDR3 is TGTGCCAGCAGCCCTTTCCCCAACTTCAGCAATGAGCAGTTCTTC. This gives the protein CASSPFPNFSNEQFF. Complete variable domain (other parts from reference TRBV11-2 and TRBJ2-1): EAGVAQSPRYKIIEKRQSVAFWCNPISGHATLYWYQQILGQGPKLLIQFQNNGVVDDSQLPKDRFSAERLKGVDSTLKIQPAKLEDSAVYLCASSPFPNFSNEQFFGPGTRLTVL.

The chain is built from TRBV18 and TRBJ1-5; a weak D match, TRBD1 (5 bases). CDR3 size: 14 residues. Trimming left V 3 bases short and J 3 bases short, with 9 bases between. From germline, CDR1 is KGHSH and CDR2 LQKENI. The CDR3 region is CASSPGGYNQPQHF. The CDR3 bases are TGTGCCAGCTCACCCGGGGGTTACAATCAGCCCCAGCATTTT.

In this sample, this clone turned up once. The genes are TRBV7-2 and TRBJ2-1; D may be TRBD2 (5 bases). CDR1 is SGHTA, CDR2 FQGNSA, per germline. The CDR3 is 18 residues long. Trimming took 1 base from V and 3 from J, leaving 19 bases between them. This chain's CDR3 is CASSLVILGSSYYNEQFF. The CDR3 nucleotides read TGTGCCAGCAGCTTAGTAATTCTAGGGTCTAGCTACTACAATGAGCAGTTCTTC.

This chain uses TRBV5-4 with TRBJ2-7, with TRBD2 matching over 9 bases. The CDR3 loop spans 15 amino acids. CDR1 is SGHNT and CDR2 is YYREEE in the germline V gene (reference sequence). The trim removed 4 bases at V and 3 bases at J, leaving 8 bases unmatched. CDR3 in amino acids: CASSVKREVNYEQYF. CDR3 DNA: TGTGCCAGCAGCGTGAAGCGGGAGGTTAACTACGAGCAGTACTTC.

This chain uses TRBV29-1 with TRBJ1-1, with D tentatively TRBD1 (6 bases). The V end lost 5 bases, the J end lost 5 bases, and 15 bases lay between the germline ends. Germline CDR1 SQVTM, CDR2 ANQGSEA. This CDR3 contains 13 residues. The CDR3 DNA sequence: TGCAGCGTTAGTTCGGGGGGCCGAACTGAAGCTTTCTTT. It is translated as CSVSSGGRTEAFF.

V usage is TRBV28 and J usage is TRBJ2-3; D is ambiguous. This CDR3 contains 15 residues. Germline V gene lookup returns CDR1 MDHEN and CDR2 SYDVKM. V was cut by 5 bases and J by 0 bases, with 12 bases left in between. CDR3 coding DNA: TGTGCCAGCAGTACACCTTGGTCTAGCACAGATACGCAGTATTTT. It is translated as CASSTPWSSTDTQYF.

The V and J genes are TRBV6-6 and TRBJ2-1; D gene ambiguous. CDR1 and CDR2 from the germline V gene are MNHNY and SVGAGI (reference sequence). The CDR3 has 16 amino acids. The germline V and J ends were trimmed by 6 bases and 2 bases, with 17 bases remaining between them. Written as DNA, the CDR3 is TGTGCCAGCAGGGACCCATTGTATACGGCCTACAATGAGCAGTTCTTC. Protein product: CASRDPLYTAYNEQFF.

The chain recombines TRBV29-1 with TRBJ2-7; D perhaps matches TRBD1 (6 bases). Germline V gives CDR1 SQVTM, CDR2 ANQGSEA. There are 15 residues in the CDR3. V was shortened by 1 base and J by 2 bases, with 15 bases between the two germline ends. The DNA for the CDR3 is TGCAGCGTTGAAGGTTTTAGAAGGGGGACCTACGAGCAGTACTTC. Residues: CSVEGFRRGTYEQYF.